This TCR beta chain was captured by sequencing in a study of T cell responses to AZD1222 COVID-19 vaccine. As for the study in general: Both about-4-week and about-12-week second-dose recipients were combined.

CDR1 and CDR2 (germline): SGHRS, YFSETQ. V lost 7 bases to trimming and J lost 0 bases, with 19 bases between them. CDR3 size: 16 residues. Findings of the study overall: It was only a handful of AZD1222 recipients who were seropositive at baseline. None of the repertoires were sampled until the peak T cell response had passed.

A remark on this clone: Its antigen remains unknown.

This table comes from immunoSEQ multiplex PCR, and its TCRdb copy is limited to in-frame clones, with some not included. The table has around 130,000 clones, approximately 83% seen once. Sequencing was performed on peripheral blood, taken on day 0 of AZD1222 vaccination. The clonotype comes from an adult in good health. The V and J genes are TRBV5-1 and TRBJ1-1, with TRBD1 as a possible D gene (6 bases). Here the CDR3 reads CASQEGDRRMNTEAFF. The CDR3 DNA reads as TGCGCCAGCCAGGAGGGGGATAGGAGGATGAACACTGAAGCTTTCTTT.